Listed below are T cell receptor beta chains from one sample, sequenced in a study of shared clonotypes between healthy human individuals. The method was immunoSEQ multiplex PCR; TCRdb's version includes in-frame clones alone and lacks a portion of them. Of about 2,200,000 clones in the sample, around 93% were seen once. The sample was naive CD8+ T cells from PBMCs. These receptors were taken from a man between 18 and 35 years old in good health. Some clones in this sample may be carry-over from other donors' samples. The CDR3 runs from the conserved cysteine through the conserved F or W. D genes are given only for firm matches. A clone size is listed for some rows: how often the clone was seen (once, few, many), or a class if it is expanded.

V,size,J,D,DNA,CDR3
TRBV12-5,-,TRBJ2-3,-,TGTGCTAGTGGTTCCTCGACTCGTCTCGGGGGCACAGATACGCAGTATTTT,CASGSSTRLGGTDTQYF
TRBV5-6,-,TRBJ2-2,-,TGTGCCAGCAGCTTTCCAGGACACAAGGAGGGGACCGGGGAGCTGTTTTTT,CASSFPGHKEGTGELFF
TRBV9,-,TRBJ2-7,-,TGTGCCAGCAGCGGGGATCCCAGCTACGAGCAGTACTTC,CASSGDPSYEQYF
TRBV15,-,TRBJ2-7,TRBD1,TGTGCCACCAGCAGAGATCGAGTGACAGGGACCATCGAGCAGTACTTC,CATSRDRVTGTIEQYF
TRBV9,-,TRBJ2-7,-,TGTGCCAGCAGCGTAGATGGGACAACTACCCTCGAGCAGTACTTC,CASSVDGTTTLEQYF
TRBV13,-,TRBJ2-1,TRBD2,TGTGCCAGCAGCTTATGGGATAGCGGGGGATACAATGAGCAGTTCTTC,CASSLWDSGGYNEQFF
TRBV7-9,-,TRBJ2-1,-,TGTGCCAGCAGTCAACGAGGGTATGAGCAGTTCTTC,CASSQRGYEQFF
TRBV5-4,-,TRBJ2-7,-,TGTGCCAGCAGGGGGGAGGACAGAAATAATGAGCGTCTTTCCTACGAGCAGTACTTC,CASRGEDRNNERLSYEQYF
TRBV7-9,-,TRBJ1-1,-,TGTGCCAGCAGCTTAGGGGGCCACACTGAAGCTTTCTTT,CASSLGGHTEAFF
TRBV11-2,-,TRBJ2-2,TRBD1,TGTGCCAGCAGCCCGAGACAGGGCAAGAACACCGGGGAGCTGTTTTTT,CASSPRQGKNTGELFF
TRBV4-1,once,TRBJ2-7,TRBD2,TGCGCCAGCAGCCAAGTAGCGGGAGCCAACGAGCAGTACTTC,CASSQVAGANEQYF
TRBV11-2,-,TRBJ2-2,TRBD2,TGTGCCAGCAGCGACGACCTAGCGGGAGGGATGGTCGGGGAGCTGTTTTTT,CASSDDLAGGMVGELFF
TRBV6-1,-,TRBJ2-7,TRBD2,TGTGCCAGCAGGACGCCAGGGCTAGCGGGCTACGAGCAGTACTTC,CASRTPGLAGYEQYF
TRBV7-3,once,TRBJ2-7,-,TGTGCCAGCAGCTTAGACAGATTCTACGAGCAGTACTTC,CASSLDRFYEQYF
TRBV27,once,TRBJ2-7,-,TGTGCCAGCAGTTTAGTTCGGGTGCAGGGTGAGGCGTCCGAGCAGTACTTC,CASSLVRVQGEASEQYF
TRBV4-1,-,TRBJ2-7,TRBD2,TGCGCCAGCAGCCAGAGCGGCCACCCGATGGGACTAGCCGAATACGAGCAGTACTTC,CASSQSGHPMGLAEYEQYF
TRBV6-5,-,TRBJ2-4,-,TGTGCCAGCAGTTACTCAGGCCAGGGCGGTTGGGTGGAGTACTTC,CASSYSGQGGWVEYF